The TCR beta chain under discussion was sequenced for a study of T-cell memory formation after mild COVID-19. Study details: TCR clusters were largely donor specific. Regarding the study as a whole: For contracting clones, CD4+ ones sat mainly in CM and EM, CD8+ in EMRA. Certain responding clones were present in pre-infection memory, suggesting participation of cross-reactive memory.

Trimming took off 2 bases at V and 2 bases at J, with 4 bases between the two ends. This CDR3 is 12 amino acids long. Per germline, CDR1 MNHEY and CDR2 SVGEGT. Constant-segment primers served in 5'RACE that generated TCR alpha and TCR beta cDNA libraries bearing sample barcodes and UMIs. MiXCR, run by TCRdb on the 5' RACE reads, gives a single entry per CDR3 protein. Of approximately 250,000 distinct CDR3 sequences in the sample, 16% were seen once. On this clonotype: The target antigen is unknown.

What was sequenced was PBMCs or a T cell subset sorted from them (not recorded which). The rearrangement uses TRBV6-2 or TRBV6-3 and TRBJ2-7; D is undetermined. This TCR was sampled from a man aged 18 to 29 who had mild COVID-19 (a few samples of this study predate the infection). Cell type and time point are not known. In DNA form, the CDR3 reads TGTGCCAGCAGTTACCTACCCTACGAGCAGTACTTC. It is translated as CASSYLPYEQYF.